These 24 T cell receptor beta chains originate from one sample sequenced in a study of cytomegalovirus exposure and HLA in healthy donors. Researchers ran the PCR with 60 Vbeta and 13 Jbeta primers. Some clones are missing from TCRdb's copy, which holds only in-frame ones; the method was immunoSEQ multiplex PCR. The repertoire holds 150,000 or so clones, with around 75% as singletons. Sequencing was done on a sample of PBMCs. All receptors come from a woman younger than 35 in good health and CMV-seronegative.

This clone came up a few times. The chain uses TRBV7-9 and TRBJ1-1; D is possibly TRBD1 (5 bases). V lost 1 base to trimming and J lost 10 bases, with 10 bases between them. The length of the CDR3 is 12 residues. Germline V CDR1 and CDR2: SEHNR, FQNEAQ (reference sequence). CDR3 sequence: CASSLVGGVAFF. In DNA form, the CDR3 reads TGTGCCAGCAGCTTAGTGGGGGGGGTAGCTTTCTTT.

J is TRBJ2-3 and V is TRBV5-4; 7 bases agree with TRBD2. V trimming: 2 bases; J trimming: 1 base; junction bases outside the gene matches: 4. CDR1 is SGHNT, CDR2 YYREEE, per germline (reference sequence). The CDR3 sequence is 15 residues long. The CDR3 loop is CASSLNLAGTDTQYF. The CDR3 DNA is TGTGCCAGCAGCTTAAATCTAGCGGGCACAGATACGCAGTATTTT.

V and J are TRBV28 and TRBJ1-6; no clear D. Germline lookup yields CDR1 MDHEN and CDR2 SYDVKM. V was shortened by 3 bases and J by 7 bases, with 19 bases between the two germline ends. CDR3 length: 17 amino acids. CDR3 bases: TGTGCCAGCAGTTTTTTGATTAGGTCCGCCGGGAATTCACCCCTCCACTTT. It codes for CASSFLIRSAGNSPLHF. Variable domain in full (rest from reference TRBV28 and TRBJ1-6): DVKVTQSSRYLVKRTGEKVFLECVQDMDHENMFWYRQDPGLGLRLIYFSYDVKMKEKGDIPEGYSVSREKKERFSLILESASTNQTSMYLCASSFLIRSAGNSPLHFGNGTRLTVT.

This clone was seen a handful of times. The V gene is TRBV11-2, the J gene TRBJ1-2; D is possibly TRBD1 (6 bases). V gave up 5 bases and J gave up 2 bases, with 9 bases separating them. The germline V gene encodes CDR1 SGHAT and CDR2 FQNNGV. The CDR3 sequence is 13 residues long. In DNA form, the CDR3 reads TGTGCCAGCAGCGAACAGGGCAACTATGGCTACACCTTC. Amino acid sequence: CASSEQGNYGYTF.

In this sample, this clone turned up once. This chain joins TRBV5-6 and TRBJ1-6; a possible D gene is TRBD1 (6 bases). The V gene lost 2 bases and the J gene lost 7 bases, with 10 bases spanning the gap. The CDR3 has 14 residues. CDR1 and CDR2 (germline): SGHDT, YYEEEE. Written as DNA, the CDR3 is TGTGCCAGCAGCTTCACAGGGTTCAATTCACCCCTCCACTTT. Amino acids: CASSFTGFNSPLHF.

This sequence joins TRBV28 and TRBJ1-2, with 12 positions matching TRBD1. Germline CDR1 and CDR2: MDHEN and SYDVKM. With 4 bases clipped from V and 5 bases from J, the junction kept 8 bases outside the gene matches. This CDR3 is built from 16 residues. This CDR3 reads CASSWDRGRGPYGYTF. In DNA, the CDR3 is TGTGCCAGCAGTTGGGACAGGGGGCGTGGGCCGTATGGCTACACCTTC.

The chain is built from TRBV10-2 and TRBJ2-7, with D tentatively TRBD1 (8 bases). The CDR3 totals 14 residues. Trimming stripped 11 bases from V and 7 bases from J, with 24 bases between. Germline-derived CDR1 and CDR2 are WSHSY and SAAADI. The chain's CDR3 is CAPGRTGNLGEQYV. In DNA form, the CDR3 reads TGCGCCCCCGGGAGGACAGGGAACCTGGGGGAGCAGTACGTC.

This chain uses TRBV5-1 with TRBJ1-1; 8 nucleotides match TRBD1. Germline V gene data show CDR1 as SGHRS and CDR2 as YFSETQ. The CDR3 has 14 amino acids. The V and J ends lost 3 bases and 2 bases, in that order; junction bases with no gene match: 3. CDR3 nucleotides: TGCGCCAGCAGCTCCAGGGGGCGAAACACTGAAGCTTTCTTT. Protein: CASSSRGRNTEAFF.

The chain uses TRBV4-1 and TRBJ2-3; D is possibly TRBD2 (7 bases). The V gene's germline CDR1 is MGHRA and CDR2 YSYEKL. Between the trimmed V and J ends, which lost 4 bases and 0 bases, there was a span of 17 bases. CDR3 size: 17 residues. DNA for the CDR3: TGCGCCAGCAGCCTACGACAGGCGGGAGCTAGCACAGATACGCAGTATTTT. It translates to CASSLRQAGASTDTQYF.

This rearrangement joins TRBV19 to TRBJ1-2; D not certain. In germline, CDR1 is LNHDA, CDR2 SQIVND (reference sequence). The CDR3 is 15 residues long. The V end lost 2 bases, the J end lost 5 bases, and 15 bases lay between the germline ends. CDR3 protein: CASSISDKYSYGYTF. CDR3 in DNA: TGTGCCAGTAGTATATCTGACAAATACTCTTATGGCTACACCTTC.

The CDR3: CASSLAPGRRMNTEAFF. The DNA of the CDR3 is TGTGCCAGCAGCTTAGCCCCGGGTCGGCGGATGAACACTGAAGCTTTCTTT. The chain carries TRBV7-9 and TRBJ1-1; no clear D. This CDR3 is built from 17 residues. V lost 0 bases and J 0 bases, leaving 14 bases between the germline ends. Germline-derived CDR1 and CDR2 are SEHNR and FQNEAQ (reference sequence).

The chain uses TRBV7-9 and TRBJ2-6; weak D call: TRBD2 (6 bases). Trimming pared 4 bases from V and 4 bases from J, leaving 17 bases between. The CDR3 covers 17 residues. From germline, CDR1 is SEHNR and CDR2 FQNEAQ (reference sequence). The CDR3 nucleotides are TGTGCCAGCAGCTACCGTGGGGGGAGGCCCGGGGCCAACGTCCTGACTTTC. Translating it yields CASSYRGGRPGANVLTF.

In this sample, this clone turned up a few times. The V gene is TRBV9, the J gene TRBJ2-1; D is unclear. This CDR3 has 15 residues. Germline V CDR1 and CDR2: SGDLS, YYNGEE. Trimming pared 4 bases from V and 2 bases from J, leaving 13 bases between. DNA of the CDR3: TGTGCCAGCAGCCCCACCGAGGCCACCTACAATGAGCAGTTCTTC. As protein: CASSPTEATYNEQFF.

The V call is TRBV13, the J call TRBJ2-7; 8 bases line up with TRBD2. V trimming: 5 bases; J trimming: 5 bases; junction bases outside the gene matches: 8. Germline V gene lookup returns CDR1 PRHDT and CDR2 FYEKMQ (reference sequence). The CDR3 covers 14 residues. DNA for the CDR3: TGTGCCAGCAGCCAAGGCGGGGGGCCCAACGAGCAGTACGTC. The encoded protein is CASSQGGGPNEQYV.

J is TRBJ2-2 and V is TRBV5-1; 12 nucleotides align to TRBD2. Trimming cost V 3 bases and J 4 bases; bases outside gene matches: 4. CDR1 SGHRS and CDR2 YFSETQ come from the germline V gene. The CDR3 spans 16 residues. This CDR3 is CASSSTSGGFTGELFF. CDR3 coding DNA: TGCGCCAGCAGCTCGACTAGCGGGGGTTTCACCGGGGAGCTGTTTTTT.

The chain employs TRBV5-1 and TRBJ2-5, with D tentatively TRBD1 (6 bases). Per the germline V gene, CDR1 is SGHRS and CDR2 is YFSETQ. V lost 5 bases, J lost 5 bases, and 19 bases lay in between. This CDR3 spans 15 amino acids. The chain's CDR3 is CASRPAAGVGETQYF. DNA of the CDR3: TGCGCCAGCAGGCCCGCGGCAGGGGTGGGGGAGACCCAGTACTTC.

This clone came up a few times. This chain connects TRBV6-6 to TRBJ1-6, with no clear D. The V gene's germline CDR1 is MNHNY and CDR2 SVGAGI (reference sequence). The CDR3 has 13 amino acids. Trimming cost V 5 bases and J 11 bases, with 13 bases left between them. The CDR3 sequence is CASSLTHLAPLHF. DNA of the CDR3: TGTGCCAGCAGTCTCACACACCTTGCACCCCTCCACTTT.

V is TRBV6-1 and J is TRBJ2-2; the match to TRBD1 covers 7 bases. The V and J ends lost 6 bases and 4 bases, in that order; junction bases with no gene match: 8. The length of the CDR3 is 15 residues. CDR1 and CDR2 from the germline V gene are MNHNS and SASEGT. For the CDR3, the DNA is TGTGCCAGCAGCCCCGGGGACAGTTCCACCGGGGAGCTGTTTTTT. This sequence encodes CASSPGDSSTGELFF.

The chain uses TRBV19 and TRBJ1-5; the D gene is possibly TRBD1 (5 bases). V lost 5 bases and J lost 6, with 20 bases in between. CDR3 length: 16 amino acids. CDR1 LNHDA and CDR2 SQIVND come from the germline V gene (reference sequence). The CDR3 bases are TGTGCCAGTAGTGAGACACCGGACACATGGGTTCAGCCCCAGCATTTT. Amino acid sequence: CASSETPDTWVQPQHF.

This chain joins TRBV12-5 and TRBJ2-1, with 7 bases matching TRBD2. Germline V gives CDR1 LGHNT, CDR2 FRNRAP. The CDR3 totals 15 residues. J lost 9 bases, V lost 7 bases, and 15 bases had no gene match. CDR3 DNA sequence: TGTGCTAGTGCCCCTGGGGGGAGGGCCGACGTTGAGCAGTTCTTC. Its translation: CASAPGGRADVEQFF.

In its sample, this clone was seen many times. This chain uses TRBV5-4 with TRBJ1-1; TRBD1 matches 8 bases. The ends lost 9 bases at V and 4 bases at J; junction bases unmatched: 8. Per the germline V gene, CDR1 is SGHNT and CDR2 is YYREEE (reference sequence). The CDR3 extends over 13 amino acids. The CDR3 spells CATGGHGVTEAFF. CDR3 bases: TGTGCCACAGGGGGCCACGGGGTCACTGAAGCTTTCTTT.

The rearrangement uses TRBV2 and TRBJ2-1, with 11 nucleotides matching TRBD1. The V gene's germline CDR1 is SNHLY and CDR2 FYNNEI. Germline trimming cut 8 bases from V and 6 bases from J; bases unmatched to any gene: 9. The CDR3 totals 15 residues. The CDR3 DNA reads TGTGCCAGCTCGAGCTCCGGGACAGGGGGCAATGAGCAGTTCTTC. Amino acid sequence: CASSSSGTGGNEQFF.

The chain employs TRBV7-8 and TRBJ2-3; tentative D call: TRBD1 (6 bases). This CDR3 has 12 residues. Germline V gene lookup returns CDR1 SGHVS and CDR2 FQNEAQ. Trimming shortened V by 4 bases and J by 5 bases, and 7 bases separated the two germline ends. The chain's CDR3 is CASSSRGDTQYF. CDR3 DNA: TGTGCCAGCAGCTCCAGGGGAGATACGCAGTATTTT.

This clone was observed once. Mismatch with germline at one junction end may stem from a read error. The gene calls are TRBV7-9 and TRBJ1-5, with D tentatively TRBD1 (5 bases). The CDR3 spans 15 residues. The germline V gene has CDR1 SEHNR and CDR2 FQNEAQ (reference sequence). The CDR3 region is CASSLAGRGSQPQHF. DNA for the CDR3: TGTGCCAGCAGTTTAGCGGGGCGGGGTTCACAGCCCCAGCATTTT.